The rows below give T cell receptor beta chains drawn from one sample of a study of blood T cells in healthy people across ages. TCRdb reprocessed the 5' RACE reads via MiXCR and lists one record per CDR3 protein. This table holds around 870,000 distinct CDR3 sequences, around 30% found once. The sample comprised blood. The receptor source for this set is an elderly woman in good health. The CDR3 runs from the conserved cysteine through the conserved F or W. A D gene is named only where the DNA matches it firmly. Expanded clones are given a class, and other clones once, few, many or no size at all.

V: TRBV29-1
size: many
J: TRBJ2-4
D: NA
CDR3: CSVKGVGRVNIQYF
DNA: TGCAGCGTTAAGGGGGTGGGTAGGGTAAACATTCAGTACTTC

V: TRBV4-3
size: NA
J: TRBJ1-5
D: NA
CDR3: CASSQDRTALLGQPQHF
DNA: TGCGCCAGCAGCCAAGATAGGACCGCTCTCTTAGGTCAGCCCCAGCATTTT

V: TRBV4-3
size: NA
J: TRBJ1-4
D: TRBD1
CDR3: CASSLVGGNEKRFF
DNA: TGCGCCAGCAGCCTGGTAGGGGGCAATGAAAAACGGTTTTTT

V: TRBV20-1
size: NA
J: TRBJ2-4
D: TRBD1
CDR3: CSAQPGTGGNIQYF
DNA: TGCAGTGCTCAACCCGGGACAGGGGGAAACATTCAGTACTTC

V: TRBV2
size: NA
J: TRBJ1-1
D: NA
CDR3: CASSATARGRAFF
DNA: TGTGCCAGCAGTGCAACAGCCCGGGGTAGAGCTTTCTTT

V: TRBV27
size: many
J: TRBJ2-5
D: TRBD2
CDR3: CASSRSLAGGPSEQYF
DNA: TGTGCCAGCAGTCGAAGTCTAGCGGGGGGCCCCTCGGAGCAGTACTTC

V: TRBV20-1
size: NA
J: TRBJ1-1
D: NA
CDR3: CSAREGFSSGAFF
DNA: TGCAGTGCTAGAGAAGGTTTTTCCTCTGGAGCTTTCTTT

V: TRBV7-9
size: few
J: TRBJ1-2
D: NA
CDR3: CASSLQGNIPYYGYTF
DNA: TGTGCCAGCAGTCTGCAGGGTAATATCCCTTACTATGGCTACACCTTC

V: TRBV12-3/TRBV12-4
size: NA
J: TRBJ2-7
D: TRBD1
CDR3: CASIDRDRGPYEQYF
DNA: TGTGCCAGCATTGACCGGGACAGGGGGCCCTACGAGCAGTACTTC

V: TRBV6-2/TRBV6-3
size: NA
J: TRBJ2-7
D: TRBD2
CDR3: CASSVSGGTYEQYF
DNA: TGTGCCAGCAGCGTTAGCGGGGGGACCTACGAGCAGTACTTC

V: TRBV7-2
size: many
J: TRBJ2-3
D: TRBD2
CDR3: CASSLAGLAGGSTDTQYF
DNA: TGTGCCAGCAGCTTAGCTGGACTAGCGGGGGGTAGCACAGATACGCAGTATTTT

V: TRBV20-1
size: few
J: TRBJ1-1
D: NA
CDR3: CSASTDSNTEAFF
DNA: TGCAGTGCTAGCACAGACTCGAACACTGAAGCTTTCTTT

V: TRBV12-3/TRBV12-4
size: once
J: TRBJ2-1
D: NA
CDR3: CASSSRERNNEQFF
DNA: TGTGCCAGCAGTTCCCGGGAGAGAAACAATGAGCAGTTCTTC

V: TRBV11-2
size: NA
J: TRBJ2-7
D: TRBD2
CDR3: CASSSVRGKKSSYEQYF
DNA: TGTGCCAGCAGCTCCGTGCGGGGGAAGAAGAGCTCCTACGAGCAGTACTTC

V: TRBV12-3/TRBV12-4
size: NA
J: TRBJ2-7
D: TRBD2
CDR3: CASKPWGRAGANEQYF
DNA: TGTGCCAGCAAGCCCTGGGGACGAGCGGGAGCAAATGAGCAGTACTTC

V: TRBV28
size: once
J: TRBJ2-5
D: NA
CDR3: CASSPARLVETQYF
DNA: TGTGCCAGCAGTCCAGCGAGGCTTGTAGAGACCCAGTACTTC

V: TRBV20-1
size: many
J: TRBJ1-5
D: NA
CDR3: CSASQGRINQPQHF
DNA: TGCAGTGCTAGCCAGGGTCGAATTAATCAGCCCCAGCATTTT

V: TRBV6-1
size: NA
J: TRBJ1-5
D: NA
CDR3: CASSEASGPLQPQHF
DNA: TGTGCCAGCAGTGAAGCCTCGGGCCCCCTTCAGCCCCAGCATTTT

V: TRBV18
size: many
J: TRBJ2-1
D: NA
CDR3: CASSPWGNYNEQFF
DNA: TGTGCCAGCTCACCATGGGGTAACTACAATGAGCAGTTCTTC

V: TRBV5-1
size: NA
J: TRBJ2-3
D: TRBD2
CDR3: CASSLTSGGVKSTDMQYF
DNA: TGCGCCAGCAGCTTAACTAGCGGGGGAGTGAAGAGCACAGATATGCAGTATTTT

V: TRBV4-1
size: NA
J: TRBJ2-7
D: NA
CDR3: CASSDTGISSYEQYF
DNA: TGCGCCAGCAGCGACACAGGGATTAGCTCCTACGAGCAGTACTTC

V: TRBV7-2
size: few
J: TRBJ2-1
D: TRBD2
CDR3: CASSYRTSGGGNEQFF
DNA: TGTGCCAGCAGCTACCGGACTAGCGGGGGGGGCAATGAGCAGTTCTTC

V: TRBV6-6
size: NA
J: TRBJ1-5
D: NA
CDR3: CASAPSGLGNQPQHF
DNA: TGTGCCAGCGCCCCCTCGGGGTTGGGCAATCAGCCCCAGCATTTT

V: TRBV9
size: few
J: TRBJ2-5
D: TRBD1
CDR3: CASSPQQGMESETQYF
DNA: TGTGCCAGCAGCCCTCAACAGGGGATGGAGTCAGAGACCCAGTACTTC

V: TRBV11-2
size: NA
J: TRBJ2-5
D: NA
CDR3: CASSITGSFKETQYF
DNA: TGTGCCAGCAGCATAACAGGGTCGTTTAAGGAGACCCAGTACTTC

V: TRBV20-1
size: NA
J: TRBJ2-5
D: NA
CDR3: CSARIGGVETQYF
DNA: TGCAGTGCTAGAATCGGGGGCGTGGAGACCCAGTACTTC

V: TRBV3-1
size: few
J: TRBJ1-4
D: NA
CDR3: CASSPAANEKLFF
DNA: TGTGCCAGCAGCCCCGCAGCTAATGAAAAACTGTTTTTT

V: TRBV2
size: NA
J: TRBJ2-1
D: NA
CDR3: CASGIDRNQETQFF
DNA: TGTGCCAGCGGGATCGACAGGAACCAAGAGACCCAGTTCTTC

V: TRBV7-2
size: few
J: TRBJ2-3
D: TRBD2
CDR3: CASSLGWGGGADTQYF
DNA: TGTGCCAGCAGCTTAGGATGGGGCGGGGGGGCAGATACGCAGTATTTT

V: TRBV5-8
size: NA
J: TRBJ2-3
D: NA
CDR3: CASSLWTELLTDTQYF
DNA: TGTGCCAGCAGCTTGTGGACAGAGCTCCTCACAGATACACAGTATTTT

V: TRBV5-1
size: many
J: TRBJ1-2
D: NA
CDR3: CASSSQSSNYGYTF
DNA: TGCGCCAGCAGCTCTCAATCCTCTAACTATGGCTACACCTTC

V: TRBV6-6
size: once
J: TRBJ2-2
D: TRBD1
CDR3: CASLKGTVNTGELFF
DNA: TGTGCCAGCCTTAAGGGGACAGTGAACACCGGGGAGCTGTTTTTT

V: TRBV29-1
size: NA
J: TRBJ2-5
D: NA
CDR3: CSETGTGETQYF
DNA: TGCAGTGAAACCGGGACTGGGGAGACCCAGTACTTC

V: TRBV3-1
size: few
J: TRBJ1-2
D: NA
CDR3: CASSQYPVANYGYTF
DNA: TGTGCCAGCAGCCAATACCCAGTCGCTAACTATGGCTACACCTTC

V: TRBV10-2
size: many
J: TRBJ2-7
D: TRBD2
CDR3: CASRRTSGGENYEQYF
DNA: TGCGCCAGCAGGCGGACTAGCGGGGGTGAAAACTACGAGCAGTACTTC

V: TRBV20-1
size: many
J: TRBJ1-5
D: NA
CDR3: CSARAGNQPQHF
DNA: TGCAGTGCTAGAGCAGGAAATCAGCCCCAGCATTTT

V: TRBV4-1
size: NA
J: TRBJ2-1
D: TRBD2
CDR3: CASSLRTSPNEQFF
DNA: TGCGCCAGCAGCCTTAGGACTAGCCCCAATGAGCAGTTCTTC

V: TRBV3-1
size: few
J: TRBJ1-4
D: NA
CDR3: CASRKTSGDEKLFF
DNA: TGTGCCAGCAGGAAAACTTCGGGGGATGAAAAACTGTTTTTT

V: TRBV29-1
size: NA
J: TRBJ2-3
D: NA
CDR3: CSLRAGGTDTQYF
DNA: TGCAGCTTGAGGGCAGGGGGCACAGATACGCAGTATTTT

V: TRBV12-3/TRBV12-4
size: NA
J: TRBJ2-2
D: NA
CDR3: CASSQRAFAPGELFF
DNA: TGTGCCAGCAGTCAGAGGGCTTTTGCACCCGGGGAGCTGTTTTTT

V: TRBV19
size: many
J: TRBJ2-6
D: TRBD2
CDR3: CASSGTSSGANVLTF
DNA: TGTGCCAGTAGTGGGACTAGCTCTGGGGCCAACGTCCTGACTTTC

V: TRBV6-6
size: NA
J: TRBJ2-1
D: NA
CDR3: CASSRQYNGQFF
DNA: TGTGCCAGCAGCAGACAGTACAATGGGCAGTTCTTC

V: TRBV29-1
size: many
J: TRBJ2-7
D: NA
CDR3: CSVRPGHEQYF
DNA: TGCAGCGTCCGTCCCGGCCACGAGCAGTACTTC

V: TRBV27
size: NA
J: TRBJ1-2
D: NA
CDR3: CASRIIGSGYGYTF
DNA: TGTGCCAGCAGGATAATCGGATCGGGCTATGGCTACACCTTC

V: TRBV21-1
size: NA
J: TRBJ1-2
D: NA
CDR3: CASTPGHPNYGYTF
DNA: TGTGCCAGCACCCCGGGACATCCGAACTATGGCTACACCTTC

V: TRBV11-2
size: many
J: TRBJ2-7
D: TRBD1
CDR3: CASSLHRGTYEQYF
DNA: TGTGCCAGCAGCCTCCACAGGGGGACCTACGAGCAGTACTTC

V: TRBV20-1
size: many
J: TRBJ2-1
D: NA
CDR3: CSASTFRTSEGFLFF
DNA: TGCAGTGCTAGTACTTTCCGGACCTCCGAGGGTTTTTTGTTCTTC

V: TRBV27
size: NA
J: TRBJ1-2
D: NA
CDR3: CAGSLSAGRYGYTF
DNA: TGTGCCGGCAGTTTATCGGCAGGACGCTATGGCTACACCTTC

V: TRBV10-3
size: once
J: TRBJ2-4
D: TRBD2
CDR3: CAIGTGTSGGAGTNIQYF
DNA: TGTGCCATCGGTACCGGGACTAGCGGGGGGGCGGGAACAAACATTCAGTACTTC

V: TRBV9
size: many
J: TRBJ2-5
D: TRBD2
CDR3: CASSVSGGVQETQYF
DNA: TGTGCCAGCAGCGTGAGCGGGGGAGTCCAAGAGACCCAGTACTTC

V: TRBV4-1
size: NA
J: TRBJ2-1
D: TRBD2
CDR3: CASSPTSGNYNEQFF
DNA: TGCGCCAGCAGCCCTACTAGCGGGAACTACAATGAGCAGTTCTTC